The present T cell receptor beta chain was sequenced within a study of Ad26.COV2.S vaccination and SARS-CoV-2 variants. Background on the study: Sample donor was a member of the COV1001 Ad26.COV2.S trial arm. The study gave Ad26.COV2.S intramuscularly, once or twice 56 days apart.

TCRdb's table, derived via immunoSEQ multiplex PCR, lists solely in-frame clones and lacks some. The profile covers 300,000 to 350,000 clones, with 85% to 90% appearing a single time and approximately 5.8% taken by the ten largest. Regarding treatment: roughly 20 received Ad26.COV2.S at low or high dose, single or two shots; roughly five received placebo; per-sample allocation not given. Sampling took place 63 days after the first vaccine or placebo injection. An Ad26 vector carrying the Wuhan-strain SARS-CoV-2 spike served as the vaccine. The material was peripheral blood, obtained in a trial of Ad26.COV2.S vaccine versus placebo. The sequence was collected from a person between 18 and 59 years old who received the Ad26.COV2.S COVID-19 vaccine or a placebo.

Written as DNA, the CDR3 is TGTGCCAGCAGTTTGGACAGGTCTAACTATGGCTACACCTTC. Its translation: CASSLDRSNYGYTF. This chain uses TRBV6-6 with TRBJ1-2; TRBD1 aligns across 7 bases. There are 14 residues in the CDR3. V shed 4 bases, J shed 0 bases, and the junction held 2 bases outside the gene matches. Germline CDR1 MNHNY, CDR2 SVGAGI (reference sequence).